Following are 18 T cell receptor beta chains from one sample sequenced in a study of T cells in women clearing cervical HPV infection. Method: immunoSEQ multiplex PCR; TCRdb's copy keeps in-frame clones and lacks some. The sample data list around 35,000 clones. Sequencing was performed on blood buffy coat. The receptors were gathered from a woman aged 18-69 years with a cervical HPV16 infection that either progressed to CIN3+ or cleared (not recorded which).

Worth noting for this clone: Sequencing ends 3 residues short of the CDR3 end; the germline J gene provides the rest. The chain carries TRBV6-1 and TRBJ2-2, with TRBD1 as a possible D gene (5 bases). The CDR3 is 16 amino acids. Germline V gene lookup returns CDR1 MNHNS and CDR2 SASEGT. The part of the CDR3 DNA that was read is TGTGCCAGCAGTGATTTTACGACAGACGCTTATGAAAAG. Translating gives CASSDFTTDAYEK. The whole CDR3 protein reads CASSDFTTDAYEKLFF.

The chain's CDR3 is CSARRTSTDTQYF. The sequenced part of the CDR3 DNA is TGCAGTGCTAGAAGAACTAGCACAGATACG. The V and J genes are TRBV20-1 and TRBJ2-3, with D uncertain. The missing CDR3 end, 3 residues past where the read stops, is filled in from the germline J gene. V was clipped by 2 bases and J by 0 bases, with 6 bases between them. Per germline, CDR1 DFQATT and CDR2 SNEGSKA (reference sequence). The CDR3 loop spans 13 amino acids.

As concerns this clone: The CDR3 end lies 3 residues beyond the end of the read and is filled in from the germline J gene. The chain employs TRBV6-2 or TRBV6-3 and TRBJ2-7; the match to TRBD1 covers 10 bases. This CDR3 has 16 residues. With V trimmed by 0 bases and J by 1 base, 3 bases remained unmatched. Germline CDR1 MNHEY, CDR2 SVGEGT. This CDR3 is CASSYSGQGPSYEQYF. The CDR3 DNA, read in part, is TGTGCCAGCAGTTACTCGGGACAGGGGCCTTCCTACGAG.

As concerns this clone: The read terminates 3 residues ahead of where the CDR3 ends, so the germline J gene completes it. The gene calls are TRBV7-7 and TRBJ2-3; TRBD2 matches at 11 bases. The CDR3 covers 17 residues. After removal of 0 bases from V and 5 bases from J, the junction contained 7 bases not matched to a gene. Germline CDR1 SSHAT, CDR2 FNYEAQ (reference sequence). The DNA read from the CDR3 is TGTGCCAGCAGCTTAGCTCCCCTAGCGGGAGGCGGAGATACG. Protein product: CASSLAPLAGGGDT. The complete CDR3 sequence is CASSLAPLAGGGDTQYF.

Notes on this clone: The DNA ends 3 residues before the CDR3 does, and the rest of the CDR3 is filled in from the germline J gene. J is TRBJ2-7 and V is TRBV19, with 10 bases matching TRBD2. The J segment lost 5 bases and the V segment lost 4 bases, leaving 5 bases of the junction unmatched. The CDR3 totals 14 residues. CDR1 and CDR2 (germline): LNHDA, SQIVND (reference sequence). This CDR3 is CASSTSGSIHEQYF. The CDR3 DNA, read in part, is TGTGCCAGTAGTACTAGCGGGAGCATCCACGAG.

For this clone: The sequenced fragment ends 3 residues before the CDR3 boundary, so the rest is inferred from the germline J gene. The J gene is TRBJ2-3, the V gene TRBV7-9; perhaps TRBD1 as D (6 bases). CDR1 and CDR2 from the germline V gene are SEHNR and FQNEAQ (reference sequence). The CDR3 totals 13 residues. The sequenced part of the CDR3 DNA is TGTGCCAGCAGCTTGGCAGGGGTGGAGACG. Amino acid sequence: CASSLAGVET. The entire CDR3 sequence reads CASSLAGVETQYF.

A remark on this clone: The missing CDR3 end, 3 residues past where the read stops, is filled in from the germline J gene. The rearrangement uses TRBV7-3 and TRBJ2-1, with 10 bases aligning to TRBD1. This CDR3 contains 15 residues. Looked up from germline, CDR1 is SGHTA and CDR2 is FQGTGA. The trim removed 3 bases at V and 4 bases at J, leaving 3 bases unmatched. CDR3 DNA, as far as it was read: TGTGCCAGCAGCTTCCGACAGGGGGCATACAATGAG. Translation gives CASSFRQGAYNE. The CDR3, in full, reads CASSFRQGAYNEQFF.

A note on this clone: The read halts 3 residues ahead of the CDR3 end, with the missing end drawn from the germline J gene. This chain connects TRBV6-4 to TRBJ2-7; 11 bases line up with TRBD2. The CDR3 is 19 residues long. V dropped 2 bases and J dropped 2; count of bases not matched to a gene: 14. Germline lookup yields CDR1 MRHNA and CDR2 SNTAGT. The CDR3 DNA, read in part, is TGTGCCAGCAGTGACCCCTGGGGACTAGCGGCCTTGGGGGCCTACGAG. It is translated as CASSDPWGLAALGAYE. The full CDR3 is CASSDPWGLAALGAYEQYF.

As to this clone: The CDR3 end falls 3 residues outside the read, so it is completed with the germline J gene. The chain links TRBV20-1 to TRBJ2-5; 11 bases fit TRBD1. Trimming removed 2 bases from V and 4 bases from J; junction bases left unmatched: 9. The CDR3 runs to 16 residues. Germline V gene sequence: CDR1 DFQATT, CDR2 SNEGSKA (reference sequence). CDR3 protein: CSARPSGQGVRETQYF. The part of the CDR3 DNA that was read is TGCAGTGCTAGACCTTCGGGACAGGGGGTAAGAGAGACC.

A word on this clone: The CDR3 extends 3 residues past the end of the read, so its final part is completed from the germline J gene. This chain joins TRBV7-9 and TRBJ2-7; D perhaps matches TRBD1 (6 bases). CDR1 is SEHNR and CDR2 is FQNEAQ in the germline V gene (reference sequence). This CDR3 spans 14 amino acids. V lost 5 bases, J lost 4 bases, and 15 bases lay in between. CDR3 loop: CASSPGTQAYEQYF. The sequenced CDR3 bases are TGTGCCAGCAGCCCTGGGACACAGGCGTACGAG.

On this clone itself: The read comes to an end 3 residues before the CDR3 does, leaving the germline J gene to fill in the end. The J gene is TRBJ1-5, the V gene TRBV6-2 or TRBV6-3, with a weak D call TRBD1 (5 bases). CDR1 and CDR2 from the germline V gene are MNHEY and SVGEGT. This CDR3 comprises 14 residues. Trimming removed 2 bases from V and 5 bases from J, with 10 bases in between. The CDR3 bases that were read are TGTGCCAGCAGTTACACCACAGGATATCAGCCC. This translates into CASSYTTGYQP. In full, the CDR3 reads CASSYTTGYQPQHF.

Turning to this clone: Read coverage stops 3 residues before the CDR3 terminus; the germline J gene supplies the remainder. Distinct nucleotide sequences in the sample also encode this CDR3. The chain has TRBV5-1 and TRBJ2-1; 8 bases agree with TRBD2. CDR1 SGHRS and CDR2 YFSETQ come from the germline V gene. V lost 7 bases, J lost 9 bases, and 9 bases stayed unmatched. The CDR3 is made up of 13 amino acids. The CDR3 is CASGTSGQGEQFF. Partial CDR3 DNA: TGCGCCAGCGGCACTAGCGGTCAGGGTGAG.

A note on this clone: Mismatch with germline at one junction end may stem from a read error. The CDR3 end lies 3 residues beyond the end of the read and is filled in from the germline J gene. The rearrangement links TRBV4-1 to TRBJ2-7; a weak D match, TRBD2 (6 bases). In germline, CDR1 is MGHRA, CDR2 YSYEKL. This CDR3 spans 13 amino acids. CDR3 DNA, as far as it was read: TGCACCAGCAGCCAAGAGACTAGCTACGAG. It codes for CTSSQETSYE. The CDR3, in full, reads CTSSQETSYEQYF.

The CDR3 here is CASSSRLAGIHEQYF. The CDR3 bases that were read are TGTGCCAGCAGTTCGAGACTAGCGGGTATCCACGAG. This chain uses TRBV2 with TRBJ2-7, with 10 bases identical to TRBD2. The sequenced fragment ends 3 residues before the CDR3 boundary, so the rest is inferred from the germline J gene. V was clipped by 5 bases and J by 5 bases; unmatched bases: 9. This CDR3 has 15 residues. Germline V gives CDR1 SNHLY, CDR2 FYNNEI.

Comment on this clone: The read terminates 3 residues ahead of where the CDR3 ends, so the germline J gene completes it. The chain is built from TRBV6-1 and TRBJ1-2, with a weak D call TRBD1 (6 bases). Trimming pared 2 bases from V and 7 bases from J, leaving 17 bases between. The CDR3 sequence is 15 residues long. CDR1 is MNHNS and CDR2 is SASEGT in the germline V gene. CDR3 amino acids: CASSESHRELVGYTF. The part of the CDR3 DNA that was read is TGTGCCAGCAGTGAATCTCACAGGGAATTGGTTGGC.

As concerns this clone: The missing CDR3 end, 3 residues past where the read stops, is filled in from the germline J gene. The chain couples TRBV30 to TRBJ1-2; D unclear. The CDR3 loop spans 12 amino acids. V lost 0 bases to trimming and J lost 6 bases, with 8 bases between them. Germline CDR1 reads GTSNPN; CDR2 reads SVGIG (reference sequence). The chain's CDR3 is CAWSVLGDGYTF. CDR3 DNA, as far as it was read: TGTGCCTGGAGTGTACTGGGCGATGGC. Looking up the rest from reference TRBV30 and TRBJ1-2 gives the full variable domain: SQTIHQWPATLVQPVGSPLSLECTVEGTSNPNLYWYRQAAGRGLQLLFYSVGIGQISSEVPQNLSASRPQDRQFILSSKKLLLSDSGFYLCAWSVLGDGYTFGSGTRLTVV.

The DNA read from the CDR3 is TGTGCCAGCAGCCCCAGGTCCTTGATCTACGAG. Protein sequence: CASSPRSLIYE. The entire CDR3 reads CASSPRSLIYEQYF. This rearrangement joins TRBV11-2 to TRBJ2-7; D gene uncertain. The CDR3 end falls 3 residues outside the read, so it is completed with the germline J gene. The CDR3 contains 14 residues. Deletions cut 5 bases from V and 3 bases from J, with 14 bases between. The germline V gene has CDR1 SGHAT and CDR2 FQNNGV.

The CDR3 sequence: CASSASQGNQPQHF. Incomplete CDR3 DNA: TGTGCCAGCTCAGCCTCACAGGGGAACCAGCCC. The chain has TRBV18 and TRBJ1-5, with 7 nucleotides matching TRBD1. The CDR3 end is not reached by the read, which stops 3 residues before it; the germline J gene fills it in. Germline V lookup: CDR1 KGHSH, CDR2 LQKENI. The CDR3 covers 14 residues. With V trimmed by 5 bases and J by 7 bases, 8 bases remained unmatched.